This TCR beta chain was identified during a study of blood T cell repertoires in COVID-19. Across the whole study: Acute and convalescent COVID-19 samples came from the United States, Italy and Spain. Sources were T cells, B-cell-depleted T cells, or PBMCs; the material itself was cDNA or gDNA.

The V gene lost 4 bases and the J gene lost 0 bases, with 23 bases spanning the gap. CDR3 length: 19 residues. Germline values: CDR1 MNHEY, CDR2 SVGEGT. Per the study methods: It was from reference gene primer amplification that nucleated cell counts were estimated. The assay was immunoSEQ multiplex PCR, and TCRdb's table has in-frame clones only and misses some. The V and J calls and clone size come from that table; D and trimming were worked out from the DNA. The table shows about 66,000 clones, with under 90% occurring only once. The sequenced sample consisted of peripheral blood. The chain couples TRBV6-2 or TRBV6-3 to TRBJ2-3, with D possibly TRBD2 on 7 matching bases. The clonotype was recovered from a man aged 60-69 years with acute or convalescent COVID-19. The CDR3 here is CASSFIVLGGTYSTDTQYF. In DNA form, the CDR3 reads TGTGCCAGCAGTTTCATCGTGTTGGGAGGGACATATAGCACAGATACGCAGTATTTT.